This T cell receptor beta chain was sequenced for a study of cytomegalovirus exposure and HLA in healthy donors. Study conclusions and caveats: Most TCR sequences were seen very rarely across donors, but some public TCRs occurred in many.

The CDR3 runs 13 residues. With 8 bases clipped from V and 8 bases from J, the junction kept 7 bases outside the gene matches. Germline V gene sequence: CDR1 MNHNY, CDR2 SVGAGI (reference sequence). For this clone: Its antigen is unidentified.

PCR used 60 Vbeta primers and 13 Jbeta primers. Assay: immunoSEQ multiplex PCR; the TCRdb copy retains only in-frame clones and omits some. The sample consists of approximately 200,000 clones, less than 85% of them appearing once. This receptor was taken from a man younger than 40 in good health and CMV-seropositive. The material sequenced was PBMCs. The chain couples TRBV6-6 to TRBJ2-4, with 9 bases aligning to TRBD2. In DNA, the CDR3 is TGTGCCAGCTTGGCGGGAGGGGGAGACATTCAGTACTTC. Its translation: CASLAGGGDIQYF.